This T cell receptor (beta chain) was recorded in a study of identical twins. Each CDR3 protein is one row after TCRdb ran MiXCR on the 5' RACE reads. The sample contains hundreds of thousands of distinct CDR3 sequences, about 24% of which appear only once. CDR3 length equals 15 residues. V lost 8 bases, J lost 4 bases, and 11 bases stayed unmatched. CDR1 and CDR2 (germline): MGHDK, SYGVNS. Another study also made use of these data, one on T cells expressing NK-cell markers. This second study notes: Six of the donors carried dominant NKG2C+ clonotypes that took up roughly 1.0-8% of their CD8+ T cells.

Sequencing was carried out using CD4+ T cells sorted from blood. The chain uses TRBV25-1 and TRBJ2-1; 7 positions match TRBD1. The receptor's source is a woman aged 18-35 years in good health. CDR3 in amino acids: CASGSLGGPYNEQFF. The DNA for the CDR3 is TGTGCCAGCGGAAGTTTAGGGGGCCCGTACAATGAGCAGTTCTTC.